These 20 T cell receptor beta chains share one sample of origin, sequenced in a study of T cell responses to AZD1222 COVID-19 vaccine. Generated by immunoSEQ multiplex PCR, the TCRdb table keeps only in-frame clones and is missing some. The repertoire holds approximately 140,000 clones, over 90% seen once, with around 5.4% in the top ten. The source was peripheral blood, collected on day 0 of AZD1222 vaccination. The receptors were gathered from an adult in good health.

This CDR3 reads CASSLGLYSSDEQFF. The CDR3 coding sequence is TGTGCCAGCAGTTTAGGCTTGTACTCCAGCGATGAGCAGTTCTTC. V gene TRBV28 combines with J gene TRBJ2-1; no clear D. Germline V gene sequence: CDR1 MDHEN, CDR2 SYDVKM. Trimming left V 2 bases short and J 8 bases short, with 16 bases between. The CDR3 covers 15 residues.

The chain combines TRBV5-1 with TRBJ2-2; weak D call: TRBD1 (5 bases). V lost 6 bases, J lost 1 base, and 7 bases lay in between. The CDR3 length is 13 residues. The germline V gene encodes CDR1 SGHRS and CDR2 YFSETQ. CDR3 residues: CASNQGNTGELFF. In DNA, the CDR3 is TGCGCCAGCAACCAGGGGAACACCGGGGAGCTGTTTTTT.

V usage is TRBV5-5 and J usage is TRBJ1-4; 9 bases agree with TRBD1. The junction had 19 bases not matched to a gene; V was cut back by 0 bases and J by 7 bases. The CDR3 is 20 residues long. From germline, CDR1 is SGHKS and CDR2 YYEKEE (reference sequence). CDR3 amino acids: CASSLGTGTGLLMVGEKLFF. CDR3 nucleotide sequence: TGTGCCAGCAGCTTGGGGACCGGGACAGGGCTATTGATGGTCGGTGAAAAACTGTTTTTT.

This chain joins TRBV9 and TRBJ2-7; D is unclear. This CDR3 comprises 13 residues. Per germline, CDR1 SGDLS and CDR2 YYNGEE. The ends were cut back, 0 bases at V and 7 bases at J, with 11 bases in the middle. CDR3 sequence: CASSVGRVGEQYF. DNA for the CDR3: TGTGCCAGCAGCGTAGGTAGGGTGGGTGAGCAGTACTTC.

The rearrangement links TRBV18 to TRBJ1-5, with a possible D match to TRBD1 (6 bases). The CDR3 is 15 residues long. Germline CDR1 reads KGHSH; CDR2 reads LQKENI. Trimming took 1 base from V and 5 from J, leaving 12 bases between them. CDR3: CASSPRRDKDQPQHF. The CDR3 region has the DNA TGTGCCAGCTCACCACGCAGGGACAAAGATCAGCCCCAGCATTTT.

The chain joins TRBV4-1 to TRBJ2-1; D is perhaps TRBD1 (5 bases). There are 17 residues in the CDR3. Germline assignment: CDR1 MGHRA and CDR2 YSYEKL. With 1 base removed from V and 0 bases from J, the gap between germline ends came to 13 bases. The CDR3 protein is CASSQAPLDISYNEQFF. DNA of the CDR3: TGCGCCAGCAGCCAAGCCCCTCTGGACATCTCCTACAATGAGCAGTTCTTC.

The gene calls are TRBV11-2 and TRBJ2-7; no clear D. CDR3 size: 13 residues. The germline gives CDR1 SGHAT, CDR2 FQNNGV. V was shortened by 1 base and J by 2 bases, with 6 bases between the two germline ends. The CDR3, as DNA: TGTGCCAGCAGCTTAGTCCGAACCTACGAGCAGTACTTC. This sequence encodes CASSLVRTYEQYF.

The chain recombines TRBV5-1 with TRBJ2-3, with TRBD2 matching over 7 bases. Trimming cost V 7 bases and J 2 bases; bases outside gene matches: 7. CDR1 and CDR2 (germline): SGHRS, YFSETQ. This CDR3 has 14 amino acids. The CDR3 DNA reads TGCGCCAGCCTAAAGGGGAGGGACACAGATACGCAGTATTTT. Amino acids: CASLKGRDTDTQYF.

This chain uses TRBV6-5 with TRBJ2-3; 8 bases line up with TRBD2. V dropped 2 bases and J dropped 3; count of bases not matched to a gene: 7. The germline CDR1 and CDR2 sequences are MNHEY and SVGAGI. CDR3 size: 16 residues. The CDR3 sequence is CASSYRKAGATDTQYF. CDR3 nucleotide sequence: TGTGCCAGCAGTTACCGTAAAGCGGGAGCGACAGATACGCAGTATTTT.

The genes are TRBV20-1 and TRBJ2-5; a weak D match, TRBD2 (6 bases). This CDR3 is 11 amino acids long. V shed 5 bases and J shed 5 bases, with 9 bases lying between them. The germline V gene encodes CDR1 DFQATT and CDR2 SNEGSKA (reference sequence). The CDR3 coding sequence is TGCAGTGCTGGGAGGTTGGAGACCCAGTACTTC. Translating it yields CSAGRLETQYF.

The rearrangement links TRBV28 to TRBJ2-7, with D possibly TRBD2 on 5 matching bases. This CDR3 spans 11 amino acids. The germline CDR1 and CDR2 sequences are MDHEN and SYDVKM. The ends were cut back, 10 bases at V and 1 base at J, with 8 bases in the middle. This chain's CDR3 is CATGLSYEQYF. DNA of the CDR3: TGTGCCACAGGACTTTCCTACGAGCAGTACTTC.

The CDR3 here is CASIDTTSTDTQYF. CDR3 nucleotide sequence: TGTGCCAGCATCGACACAACTAGCACAGATACGCAGTATTTT. The V call is TRBV5-8, the J call TRBJ2-3; no firm D call. Trimming took 6 bases from V and 0 from J, leaving 11 bases between them. CDR1 and CDR2 from the germline V gene are SGHTS and YDEGEE. The CDR3 contains 14 residues.

The chain couples TRBV7-2 to TRBJ2-3; 9 nucleotides line up with TRBD2. CDR3 length: 16 residues. Germline CDR1 reads SGHTA; CDR2 reads FQGNSA. The J segment lost 3 bases and the V segment lost 5 bases, leaving 9 bases of the junction unmatched. The CDR3 is CASSRYSGRVTDTQYF. CDR3 bases: TGTGCCAGCAGCCGGTATAGCGGGAGAGTGACAGATACGCAGTATTTT.

This chain joins TRBV12-3 or TRBV12-4 and TRBJ2-7; a possible D gene is TRBD1 (5 bases). The CDR3 is 12 residues long. Trimming removed 6 bases at V and 7 bases at J, with 13 bases between. CDR3 coding DNA: TGTGCCAGCAGGGGTCAGGGTTTTGAGCAGTACTTC. It specifies CASRGQGFEQYF.

This clone has just one count. V usage is TRBV7-2 and J usage is TRBJ1-1; D is ambiguous. The CDR3 has 14 amino acids. The V end was cut by 0 bases, the J end by 4 bases, with 9 bases between. CDR1 is SGHTA, CDR2 FQGNSA, per germline. CDR3 coding DNA: TGTGCCAGCAGCTTAGCGCGGGTGGGCACTGAAGCTTTCTTT. Encoded protein: CASSLARVGTEAFF. Combining the CDR3 with reference TRBV7-2 and TRBJ1-1 gives the whole variable domain GAGVSQSPSNKVTEKGKDVELRCDPISGHTALYWYRQSLGQGLEFLIYFQGNSAPDKSGLPSDRFSAERTGGSVSTLTIQRTQQEDSAVYLCASSLARVGTEAFFGQGTRLTVV.

The gene calls are TRBV4-1 and TRBJ2-1, with TRBD2 as a possible D gene (5 bases). There are 13 residues in the CDR3. Germline CDR1 reads MGHRA; CDR2 reads YSYEKL. V shed 4 bases and J shed 8 bases, with 12 bases lying between them. The CDR3 DNA reads as TGCGCCAGCAGCCCACCAGGAGGCGATGAGCAGTTCTTC. The encoded protein is CASSPPGGDEQFF.

The chain joins TRBV19 to TRBJ1-1, with a possible D match to TRBD1 (6 bases). The CDR3 totals 17 residues. Deletions cut 6 bases from V and 1 base from J, with 21 bases between. CDR1 LNHDA and CDR2 SQIVND come from the germline V gene (reference sequence). The CDR3 region is CASSRKATDRTNTEAFF. The CDR3 DNA follows: TGTGCCAGTAGCCGAAAGGCCACCGACAGGACGAACACTGAAGCTTTCTTT.

CDR3 nucleotides: TGTGCCAGCAGCCCTGGAAGTGTTGGAGGGTCTGAGCAGTTCTTC. This codes for CASSPGSVGGSEQFF. V is TRBV3-1 (or the pseudogene TRBV3-2) and J is TRBJ2-1, with D tentatively TRBD2 (6 bases). The germline CDR1 and CDR2 sequences are LGHDT and YNNKEL (reference sequence). The V end was cut by 4 bases, the J end by 9 bases, with 19 bases between. This CDR3 comprises 15 residues.

This clone was found a few times. The chain uses TRBV6-5 and TRBJ2-7; D is possibly TRBD1 or TRBD2 (5 bases each). Trimming shortened V by 7 bases and J by 2 bases, and 18 bases separated the two germline ends. The CDR3 is made up of 15 amino acids. Germline V gives CDR1 MNHEY, CDR2 SVGAGI. CDR3 in DNA: TGTGCCAGCAAAATACAGGTCGCGGGCCCCTACGAGCAGTACTTC. Amino acid sequence: CASKIQVAGPYEQYF.

This clone was observed a single time. The J gene is TRBJ1-2, the V gene TRBV18, with a possible D match to TRBD1 (5 bases). CDR1 and CDR2 from the germline V gene are KGHSH and LQKENI. This CDR3 is 16 amino acids long. Trimming stripped 5 bases from V and 4 bases from J, with 20 bases between. The CDR3 nucleotides are TGTGCCAGCTCATCGGCGCGGGCAGACAGACTCTATGGCTACACCTTC. It encodes CASSSARADRLYGYTF.